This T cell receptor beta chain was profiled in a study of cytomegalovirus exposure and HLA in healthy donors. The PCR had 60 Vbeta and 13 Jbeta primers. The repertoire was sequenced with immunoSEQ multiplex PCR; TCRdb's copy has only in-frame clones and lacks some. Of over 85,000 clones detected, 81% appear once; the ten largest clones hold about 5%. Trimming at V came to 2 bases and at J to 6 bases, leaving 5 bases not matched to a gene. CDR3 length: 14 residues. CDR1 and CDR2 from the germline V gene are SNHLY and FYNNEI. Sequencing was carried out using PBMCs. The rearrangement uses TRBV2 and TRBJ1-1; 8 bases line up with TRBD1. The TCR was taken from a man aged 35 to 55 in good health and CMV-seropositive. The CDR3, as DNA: TGTGCCAGCAGTGAACAGGGGGCTTACGCTGAAGCTTTCTTT. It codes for CASSEQGAYAEAFF.